One and the same sample provided the 21 T cell receptor beta chains below, sequenced in a study of shared clonotypes between healthy human individuals. Sequencing used immunoSEQ multiplex PCR; TCRdb keeps in-frame clones, though not all of them. The sample has around 2,000,000 clones, 85% to 95% seen once. The sequenced sample consisted of naive CD4+ T cells sorted from blood. The subset denotes: CD45RA+ positively selected. These receptors all come from a man aged 18 to 30 in good health.

The rearrangement uses TRBV9 and TRBJ2-7, with TRBD1 matching over 7 bases. J gave up 0 bases and V 4 bases, and 7 bases lay outside the gene matches. Germline V CDR1 and CDR2: SGDLS, YYNGEE. CDR3 length equals 15 residues. The CDR3 region is CASSPGTVSSYEQYF. The DNA for the CDR3 is TGTGCCAGCAGCCCGGGGACAGTCAGCTCCTACGAGCAGTACTTC.

V gene TRBV7-2 combines with J gene TRBJ2-7; 12 nucleotides agree with TRBD2. V was clipped by 5 bases and J by 3 bases; unmatched bases: 5. This CDR3 region has 15 residues. Germline-derived CDR1 and CDR2 are SGHTA and FQGNSA. CDR3 loop: CASSASGRAYYEQYF. CDR3 DNA: TGTGCCAGCAGCGCTAGCGGGAGGGCCTACTACGAGCAGTACTTC. Full variable domain (missing parts from reference TRBV7-2 and TRBJ2-7): GAGVSQSPSNKVTEKGKDVELRCDPISGHTALYWYRQSLGQGLEFLIYFQGNSAPDKSGLPSDRFSAERTGGSVSTLTIQRTQQEDSAVYLCASSASGRAYYEQYFGPGTRLTVT.

This chain joins TRBV11-2 and TRBJ2-5; 8 bases are shared with TRBD2. Germline V lookup: CDR1 SGHAT, CDR2 FQNNGV. This CDR3 has 14 residues. V was clipped by 5 bases and J by 5 bases; unmatched bases: 7. The CDR3 sequence is CASSRAGVIETQYF. In nucleotides, the CDR3 is TGTGCCAGCAGCCGAGCGGGAGTCATCGAGACCCAGTACTTC.

In regard to this clone: Within the sample, other DNA sequences also encode this same CDR3. The genes are TRBV25-1 and TRBJ1-6, with D uncertain. The CDR3 runs 12 residues. V shed 5 bases and J shed 9 bases, with 8 bases lying between them. CDR1 is MGHDK and CDR2 is SYGVNS in the germline V gene. The CDR3 region has the DNA TGTGCCAGCAGTTTTGGGGTTTCACCCCTCCACTTT. This translates into CASSFGVSPLHF. The whole variable domain, remainder taken from reference TRBV25-1 and TRBJ1-6, is EADIYQTPRYLVIGTGKKITLECSQTMGHDKMYWYQQDPGMELHLIHYSYGVNSTEKGDLSSESTVSRIRTEHFPLTLESARPSHTSQYLCASSFGVSPLHFGNGTRLTVT.

The chain recombines TRBV9 with TRBJ2-7; 10 bases are shared with TRBD2. Per the germline V gene, CDR1 is SGDLS and CDR2 is YYNGEE. J was trimmed by 7 bases and V by 6 bases; bases with no gene match: 19. The CDR3 runs to 17 residues. CDR3 sequence reads: CASTQQAGGVVKREQYF. The CDR3 DNA follows: TGTGCCAGCACCCAACAAGCGGGAGGGGTAGTGAAGCGGGAGCAGTACTTC.

This clone was found once. At the DNA level, this CDR3 is encoded by other sequences in the same sample as well. The V call is TRBV28, the J call TRBJ1-5, with no clear D. In germline, CDR1 is MDHEN, CDR2 SYDVKM. With 8 bases removed from V and 2 bases from J, the gap between germline ends came to 7 bases. There are 12 residues in the CDR3. The CDR3 sequence is CASSGGNQPQHF. The CDR3 DNA reads TGTGCCAGCTCAGGCGGCAATCAGCCCCAGCATTTT.

The chain recombines TRBV2 with TRBJ1-5; the D gene is possibly TRBD1 (5 bases). Germline values: CDR1 SNHLY, CDR2 FYNNEI. V was shortened by 1 base and J by 2 bases, with 18 bases between the two germline ends. The CDR3 length is 18 residues. The CDR3 region has the DNA TGTGCCAGCAGTGAAGGGGGACGGAGTGTCATAGGCAATCAGCCCCAGCATTTT. The encoded protein is CASSEGGRSVIGNQPQHF.

The V and J genes are TRBV2 and TRBJ2-7; D is possibly TRBD2 (5 bases). Germline V gene data show CDR1 as SNHLY and CDR2 as FYNNEI. The length of the CDR3 is 14 residues. The V end was cut by 8 bases, the J end by 5 bases, with 19 bases between. CDR3 sequence (DNA): TGTGCCAGCGGGGAGTCCCATTTCCCGAACGAGCAGTACTTC. Residues: CASGESHFPNEQYF.

This sequence joins TRBV29-1 and TRBJ2-3; possible D gene TRBD2, 6 bases. This CDR3 has 14 amino acids. Germline CDR1 SQVTM, CDR2 ANQGSEA. The germline V and J ends were trimmed by 7 bases and 3 bases, with 17 bases remaining between them. CDR3 loop: CSAKTGTSTDTQYF. The CDR3 DNA sequence: TGCAGCGCCAAAACTGGGACTTCTACAGATACGCAGTATTTT.

The chain couples TRBV30 to TRBJ2-7, with D possibly being TRBD2 (5 bases). CDR3 length: 15 amino acids. Trimming shortened V by 5 bases and J by 2 bases, and 19 bases separated the two germline ends. The germline V gene has CDR1 GTSNPN and CDR2 SVGIG (reference sequence). The CDR3 DNA sequence: TGTGCCTGGGGAAAGGGCAGCGGACGAACCTACGAGCAGTACTTC. It yields the protein CAWGKGSGRTYEQYF.

The chain joins TRBV9 to TRBJ1-3; TRBD1 agrees at 8 bases. V lost 4 bases and J lost 1; bases outside the gene matches: 7. Germline V gene data show CDR1 as SGDLS and CDR2 as YYNGEE. There are 16 residues in the CDR3. DNA of the CDR3: TGTGCCAGCAGCCCCGACCAGGGGGCTTCTGGAAACACCATATATTTT. It specifies CASSPDQGASGNTIYF.

The rearrangement links TRBV30 to TRBJ2-2; D gene ambiguous. Looked up from germline, CDR1 is GTSNPN and CDR2 is SVGIG (reference sequence). V was shortened by 0 bases and J by 1 base, with 6 bases between the two germline ends. The CDR3 contains 14 residues. CDR3 in DNA: TGTGCCTGGAGTGTTTCCTGGAACACCGGGGAGCTGTTTTTT. It specifies CAWSVSWNTGELFF.

The chain uses TRBV2 and TRBJ1-1; D gene ambiguous. The CDR3 spans 11 residues. The V gene's germline CDR1 is SNHLY and CDR2 FYNNEI. V dropped 2 bases and J dropped 10 bases, with 8 bases sitting between them. CDR3 DNA: TGTGCCAGCAGTGAAAGGGTGACAGCTTTCTTT. This codes for CASSERVTAFF.

J is TRBJ1-2 and V is TRBV7-2; D uncertain. The ends were cut back, 6 bases at V and 3 bases at J, with 8 bases in the middle. Germline CDR1 SGHTA, CDR2 FQGNSA. This CDR3 has 12 amino acids. The CDR3, as DNA: TGTGCCAGCAGACTTCAGGACTATGGCTACACCTTC. Protein: CASRLQDYGYTF.

The V call is TRBV6-6, the J call TRBJ2-5, with D unclear. Germline lookup yields CDR1 MNHNY and CDR2 SVGAGI (reference sequence). Deletions cut 7 bases from V and 7 bases from J, with 13 bases between. The CDR3 covers 12 residues. The CDR3 is CASKGPPRTQYF. The DNA of the CDR3 is TGTGCCAGCAAAGGGCCGCCTAGGACCCAGTACTTC.

A single count supports this clone. The identical CDR3 is also encoded by other nucleotide sequences in the sample. The chain combines TRBV28 with TRBJ1-1, with D possibly matching TRBD1 (6 bases). Trimming took off 2 bases at V and 4 bases at J, with 11 bases between the two ends. Per the germline V gene, CDR1 is MDHEN and CDR2 is SYDVKM. This CDR3 is built from 14 residues. The CDR3 DNA is TGTGCCAGCAGTTTAGGGGTAGGGGGCACTGAAGCTTTCTTT. Residues: CASSLGVGGTEAFF.

The genes are TRBV6-5 and TRBJ2-3; D is unclear. Germline V gene lookup returns CDR1 MNHEY and CDR2 SVGAGI. V gave up 4 bases and J gave up 6 bases, with 11 bases separating them. There are 13 residues in the CDR3. The chain's CDR3 is CASSSHRADTQYF. The CDR3 DNA sequence: TGTGCCAGCAGTTCCCACAGAGCCGATACGCAGTATTTT.

As for this clone: Other DNA variants within this sample encode the same CDR3. The chain is built from TRBV19 and TRBJ1-5, with D unresolved. The CDR3 covers 13 residues. The germline V and J ends were trimmed by 5 bases and 1 base, with 6 bases remaining between them. Per the germline V gene, CDR1 is LNHDA and CDR2 is SQIVND (reference sequence). The CDR3 DNA sequence: TGTGCCAGTAGTGTACTAAGCAATCAGCCCCAGCATTTT. It encodes CASSVLSNQPQHF.

This rearrangement joins TRBV29-1 to TRBJ2-7; D call uncertain. In germline, CDR1 is SQVTM, CDR2 ANQGSEA. The V gene lost 7 bases and the J gene lost 2 bases, with 15 bases spanning the gap. CDR3 length: 13 residues. CDR3: CSARVGSTYEQYF. CDR3 coding DNA: TGCAGCGCCCGCGTAGGCTCCACCTACGAGCAGTACTTC.

This clone appeared a single time. J is TRBJ1-2 and V is TRBV2, with 9 bases identical to TRBD1. Germline assignment: CDR1 SNHLY and CDR2 FYNNEI. The CDR3 covers 15 residues. V was pared by 6 bases and J by 5 bases, with 10 bases of the junction left unmatched. CDR3 loop: CASRVGTGSWYGYTF. CDR3 bases: TGTGCCAGCAGGGTGGGGACAGGGAGTTGGTATGGCTACACCTTC. Full variable domain (outside the CDR3, taken from reference TRBV2 and TRBJ1-2): EPEVTQTPSHQVTQMGQEVILRCVPISNHLYFYWYRQILGQKVEFLVSFYNNEISEKSEIFDDQFSVERPDGSNFTLKIRSTKLEDSAMYFCASRVGTGSWYGYTFGSGTRLTVV.

The rearrangement joins TRBV18 to TRBJ2-2; 8 positions agree with TRBD1. The CDR3 is 16 residues long. CDR1 and CDR2 from the germline V gene are KGHSH and LQKENI. V was pared by 0 bases and J by 5 bases, with 5 bases of the junction left unmatched. Written as DNA, the CDR3 is TGTGCCAGCTCACCACCGATGCGACAGGGGACCGGGGAGCTGTTTTTT. Translated, it gives CASSPPMRQGTGELFF. Combining the CDR3 with reference TRBV18 and TRBJ2-2 gives the whole variable domain NAGVMQNPRHLVRRRGQEARLRCSPMKGHSHVYWYRQLPEEGLKFMVYLQKENIIDESGMPKERFSAEFPKEGPSILRIQQVVRGDSAAYFCASSPPMRQGTGELFFGEGSRLTVL.